This T cell receptor beta chain appears in the sequencing data of a study of T cells in tuberculosis. Across the whole study: IGRA-negative adolescents, IGRA-positive adolescents with latent tuberculosis and adults with active tuberculosis formed this South African cohort.

The CDR3 spans 15 residues. Germline assignment: CDR1 ENHRY and CDR2 SYGVKD. V lost 4 bases to trimming and J lost 1 base, with 13 bases between them. Method: immunoSEQ multiplex PCR; TCRdb's copy keeps in-frame clones and lacks some. The sample includes fewer than 40,000 clones, around 94% of them seen just once. The V call is TRBV10-3, the J call TRBJ1-1; D is unresolved. The sequence was obtained from a donor between 10 and 29 years old with latent tuberculosis or without tuberculosis infection. The source material was PBMCs. CDR3 in amino acids: CAISATPGSNTEAFF. The CDR3 region has the DNA TGTGCCATCAGTGCGACTCCCGGGTCGAACACTGAAGCTTTCTTT.